What follows describes a single T cell receptor beta chain. What it binds is unknown. This record belongs to a study of tumor and adjacent non-tumor tissue in lung cancer. Looking at the study overall: Patients comprised roughly 12 adenocarcinoma, a couple of squamous cell carcinoma and 1 small cell lung cancer.

The study's findings and limits: Shorter survival was associated with higher TCR diversity in tumors.

CDR3 length: 13 residues. CDR1 ENHRY and CDR2 SYGVKD come from the germline V gene. RNA was extracted from bulk tissue without any cell sorting. This non-tumor lung sample came from over 3 cm beyond the tumor edge. TCRbeta libraries were built with three rounds of nested PCR, modified from ARM-PCR. A single record per CDR3 protein comes from TCRdb applying MiXCR to the multiplex PCR reads. The repertoire holds fewer than 100,000 distinct CDR3 sequences, with more than 80% as singletons. The clonotype originates from a man aged 55-75 years with non-small cell lung cancer. Material for sequencing was distant non-tumor lung tissue. This chain connects TRBV10-3 to TRBJ2-7; D is ambiguous. CDR3 in amino acids: CTSRAGPTYEQYF. CDR3 nucleotide sequence: TGTACCAGCCGAGCAGGCCCTACCTACGAGCAGTACTTC.